This is a list of T cell receptor beta chains from one sample in a study of blood T cell repertoires in COVID-19. Assay used: immunoSEQ multiplex PCR; TCRdb lists only in-frame clones, some missing. The sample holds about 240,000 clones, about 91% seen once. The sequenced material came from PBMCs or T cells enriched from blood (not recorded which). The receptors were gathered from a woman aged 25 to 39 with acute COVID-19. The CDR3 runs from the conserved cysteine through the conserved F or W. A D gene is named only where the DNA matches it firmly. Size tells how often a clone was seen (once, few, many) or the class of an expanded clone, and some rows leave it out.

abundance,v_gene,d_gene,j_gene,CDR3nt,CDR3aa
once,TRBV7-2,NA,TRBJ1-1,TGTGCCAGCGGGGCCAGGATCGCTGAAGCTTTCTTT,CASGARIAEAFF
NA,TRBV29-1,NA,TRBJ1-3,TGCAGCGTTGAAGATCGAGCGGGCTCTGGAAACACCATATATTTT,CSVEDRAGSGNTIYF
once,TRBV11-2,TRBD2,TRBJ2-1,TGTGCCAGCAGCTGGGGGGGACCCAAGAATGGGCAGTTCTTC,CASSWGGPKNGQFF
NA,TRBV7-9,TRBD2,TRBJ2-5,TGTGCCAGCAGCCCTGGACTAGACCAAGAGACCCAGTACTTC,CASSPGLDQETQYF
NA,TRBV3-1/TRBV3-2,NA,TRBJ2-4,TGTGCCAGCAGCGTCCACCCCAGAAAAAACATTCAGTACTTC,CASSVHPRKNIQYF
NA,TRBV7-2,NA,TRBJ1-2,TGTGCCAGCAGCTTAATATCGCGAGGTGGCTACACCTTC,CASSLISRGGYTF
NA,TRBV7-8,TRBD1,TRBJ2-5,TGTGCCAGCAGCTTGGGGACAGACCATTTCCAAGAGACCCAGTACTTC,CASSLGTDHFQETQYF
NA,TRBV2,NA,TRBJ2-1,TGTGCCAGCAGTGAAGGGACAGCTGGAAACAATGAGCAGTTCTTC,CASSEGTAGNNEQFF
NA,TRBV6-5,NA,TRBJ1-3,TGTGCCAACGGGGAAGACGGAAACACCATATATTTT,CANGEDGNTIYF
NA,TRBV2,NA,TRBJ1-1,TGTGCCAGCAGTGAAACGGGGAACACTGAAGCTTTCTTT,CASSETGNTEAFF
NA,TRBV18,NA,TRBJ2-3,TGTGCCAGCTCACCACTGCGGGGTCTTAGTACAGATACGCAGTATTTT,CASSPLRGLSTDTQYF
NA,TRBV3-1/TRBV3-2,NA,TRBJ1-1,TGTGCCAGCAGCCAAGGGCCTAACACTGAAGCTTTCTTT,CASSQGPNTEAFF
NA,TRBV6-5,TRBD1,TRBJ2-1,TGTGCCAGCAAGACAGGGTTCAATGAGCAGTTCTTC,CASKTGFNEQFF
NA,TRBV5-6,TRBD1,TRBJ2-7,TGTGCCAGCTTGAACAGGGGGTCCTCCTACGAGCAGTACTTC,CASLNRGSSYEQYF
NA,TRBV4-1,NA,TRBJ2-1,TGCGCCAGCAGCCAAGAGGGCAGGGACAACTACAATGAGCAGTTCTTC,CASSQEGRDNYNEQFF
NA,TRBV5-4,TRBD2,TRBJ2-2,TGTGCCAGCAGCCCTTGGCGGTCACTAGCGGCTAGTACCGGGGAGCTGTTTTTT,CASSPWRSLAASTGELFF
few,TRBV7-8,NA,TRBJ2-7,TGTGCCAGCAGCTTAGCGTTACGGGTGTCTGGGTTGAGTGTCGAGCAGTACTTC,CASSLALRVSGLSVEQYF
NA,TRBV6-5,NA,TRBJ2-5,TGTGCCAGCAGTTACTCGCAGGGGATGGGGAAGACCCAGTACTTC,CASSYSQGMGKTQYF
NA,TRBV19,NA,TRBJ2-6,TGTGCCAGTACCCCCTTAGAGGAGGTTAACTCTGGGGCCAACGTCCTGACTTTC,CASTPLEEVNSGANVLTF
NA,TRBV6-5,TRBD1,TRBJ2-5,TGTGCCAGCACCCAGGGGGCCCTTATCCAAGAGACCCAGTACTTC,CASTQGALIQETQYF
once,TRBV5-1,NA,TRBJ2-3,TGCGCCAGCAGCGCAGGGGTTGGGCTCACAGATACGCAGTATTTT,CASSAGVGLTDTQYF
NA,TRBV11-2,NA,TRBJ1-1,TGTGCCAGCAGCTTATATGGGACCCAGGGGACTGAAGCTTTCTTT,CASSLYGTQGTEAFF